The 21 T cell receptor beta chains below were found in one sample sequenced in a study of PD-1 blockade in classical Hodgkin lymphoma. TCRdb's table, derived via immunoSEQ multiplex PCR, lists solely in-frame clones and lacks some. The sample has about 110,000 clones, about 88% seen once; the top ten hold nearly 20%. There was relapse after autologous stem cell transplantation in every patient, and there was variation in brentuximab vedotin exposure. The starting material was peripheral blood mononuclear cells (PBMCs), obtained before the second cycle of nivolumab. These receptors were collected from a human donor with classical Hodgkin lymphoma.

The chain uses TRBV2 and TRBJ2-1; 9 bases are shared with TRBD2. Germline V lookup: CDR1 SNHLY, CDR2 FYNNEI. V shed 1 base, J shed 7 bases, and the junction held 8 bases outside the gene matches. The CDR3 is 16 residues long. CDR3 bases: TGTGCCAGCAGTGAAGGGGCGGGAGGGCCTATGAATGAGCAGTTCTTC. Its translation is CASSEGAGGPMNEQFF.

The chain carries TRBV4-2 and TRBJ1-1; 8 bases agree with TRBD1. Losses at the gene ends were 1 base for V and 7 bases for J; bases not matched to a gene: 8. Looked up from germline, CDR1 is LGHNA and CDR2 is YNFKEQ. The CDR3 runs 15 residues. This CDR3 reads CASSQAGQGGREAFF. For the CDR3, the DNA is TGTGCCAGCAGCCAAGCCGGACAGGGCGGACGTGAAGCTTTCTTT.

The rearrangement joins TRBV5-6 to TRBJ1-2; 9 bases fit TRBD1. V trimming: 5 bases; J trimming: 0 bases; junction bases outside the gene matches: 17. The germline V gene has CDR1 SGHDT and CDR2 YYEEEE. This CDR3 contains 19 residues. The CDR3 region is CASRGQGYPLEESNYGYTF. DNA for the CDR3: TGTGCCAGCAGGGGACAGGGTTACCCCTTGGAGGAGTCTAACTATGGCTACACCTTC.

V usage is TRBV6-5 and J usage is TRBJ1-4; possible D gene TRBD1, 6 bases. CDR3 length: 14 amino acids. V was clipped by 6 bases and J by 4 bases, with 12 bases between them. Looked up from germline, CDR1 is MNHEY and CDR2 is SVGAGI. For the CDR3, the DNA is TGTGCCAGCAGCCGCAGGGGCAGTAATGAAAAACTGTTTTTT. Its translation: CASSRRGSNEKLFF.

V usage is TRBV12-5 and J usage is TRBJ1-5, with a weak D call TRBD1 (5 bases). V was clipped by 1 base and J by 6 bases, with 7 bases between them. From germline, CDR1 is LGHNT and CDR2 FRNRAP. This CDR3 region has 13 residues. CDR3 DNA: TGTGCTAGTGGTTTGGGCGGGACTCAGCCCCAGCATTTT. Its protein is CASGLGGTQPQHF.

The DNA for the CDR3 is TGTGCCGAGGTCCCCTACGAGCAGTACTTC. It is translated as CAEVPYEQYF. The J gene is TRBJ2-7, the V gene TRBV5-3, with unresolved D. TRBV5-3 is reported as an ORF; its role is uncertain. This CDR3 is 10 amino acids long. V was trimmed by 10 bases and J by 2 bases, leaving 7 bases between them.

The CDR3 DNA follows: TGTGCCAGCAGCCAAGATCGGGGCGACACTGAAGCTTTCTTT. Its protein is CASSQDRGDTEAFF. The chain recombines TRBV4-2 with TRBJ1-1; possible D gene TRBD1, 5 bases. Germline CDR1 LGHNA, CDR2 YNFKEQ. The CDR3 is made up of 14 amino acids. The V end was cut by 0 bases, the J end by 3 bases, with 8 bases between.

Of note for this clone: A junction end diverges from the germline sequence, so it may reflect a read error. The rearrangement uses TRBV7-7 and TRBJ2-7, with D perhaps matching TRBD2 (5 bases). This CDR3 comprises 13 residues. Germline assignment: CDR1 SSHAT and CDR2 FNYEAQ (reference sequence). CDR3 bases: TGTGCTAGCAGCCCCTCACCGGGATCCGAGCAGTACTTC. Its translation is CASSPSPGSEQYF.

The chain is built from TRBV14 and TRBJ2-7; TRBD2 agrees at 10 bases. J gave up 7 bases and V 1 base, and 10 bases lay outside the gene matches. CDR3 size: 16 residues. Germline CDR1 and CDR2: SGHDN and FVKESK. The CDR3 loop reads CASSQVYGTSVQEQYF. In DNA, the CDR3 is TGTGCCAGCAGCCAAGTGTACGGGACTAGCGTCCAGGAGCAGTACTTC.

The V gene is TRBV4-3, the J gene TRBJ1-4; 7 positions agree with TRBD1. After removal of 4 bases from V and 7 bases from J, the junction contained 9 bases not matched to a gene. Germline V gene sequence: CDR1 LGHNA, CDR2 YSLEER. The CDR3 totals 15 residues. CDR3 nucleotide sequence: TGCGCCAGCAGCCCGTACAGGGGCCCCTCTGAAAAACTGTTTTTT. Protein sequence: CASSPYRGPSEKLFF.

J is TRBJ2-7 and V is TRBV4-1, with TRBD1 matching over 8 bases. The germline V gene encodes CDR1 MGHRA and CDR2 YSYEKL. V shed 2 bases, J shed 5 bases, and the junction held 14 bases outside the gene matches. The CDR3 has 17 amino acids. CDR3 protein: CASSQHLGGRDRNEQYF. The CDR3 DNA sequence: TGCGCCAGCAGCCAACACTTAGGCGGTAGGGACAGGAACGAGCAGTACTTC.

The chain carries TRBV6-5 and TRBJ1-1; D gene uncertain. The CDR3 spans 14 residues. V was cut by 0 bases and J by 1 base, with 6 bases left in between. In germline, CDR1 is MNHEY, CDR2 SVGAGI. Written as DNA, the CDR3 is TGTGCCAGCAGTTACTCCCTAGGGAACACTGAAGCTTTCTTT. This codes for CASSYSLGNTEAFF.

This chain uses TRBV6-5 with TRBJ2-1; TRBD2 is a possible D gene (5 bases). CDR3 length equals 13 residues. Germline V gene sequence: CDR1 MNHEY, CDR2 SVGAGI. Trimming cost V 5 bases and J 9 bases, with 14 bases left between them. The CDR3 loop reads CASSRRGFSEQFF. CDR3 bases: TGTGCCAGCAGTCGAAGAGGGTTTAGTGAGCAGTTCTTC.

This chain joins TRBV5-1 and TRBJ2-5; D not resolved. CDR1 is SGHRS, CDR2 YFSETQ, per germline. The V end lost 2 bases, the J end lost 5 bases, and 10 bases lay between the germline ends. This CDR3 region has 13 residues. CDR3 protein: CASSLHPWETQYF. Here the CDR3 DNA reads TGCGCCAGCAGCTTACATCCGTGGGAGACCCAGTACTTC.

This chain links TRBV7-2 with TRBJ2-7; 8 bases are a match to TRBD2. The V segment lost 0 bases and the J segment 7 bases; nucleotides outside the gene matches: 8. The V gene's germline CDR1 is SGHTA and CDR2 FQGNSA. CDR3 length: 15 amino acids. The chain's CDR3 is CASSLAGGGLREQYF. CDR3 bases: TGTGCCAGCAGCTTAGCCGGCGGGGGGCTACGGGAGCAGTACTTC.

This chain links TRBV7-9 with TRBJ1-1, with D tentatively TRBD1 (6 bases). Trimming cost V 2 bases and J 4 bases, with 14 bases left between them. The CDR3 spans 15 residues. Per germline, CDR1 SEHNR and CDR2 FQNEAQ (reference sequence). The CDR3 is CASSLPTGYGTEAFF. The CDR3 coding sequence is TGTGCCAGCAGCTTACCAACAGGGTATGGCACTGAAGCTTTCTTT. Variable domain in full (rest from reference TRBV7-9 and TRBJ1-1): DTGVSQNPRHKITKRGQNVTFRCDPISEHNRLYWYRQTLGQGPEFLTYFQNEAQLEKSRLLSDRFSAERPKGSFSTLEIQRTEQGDSAMYLCASSLPTGYGTEAFFGQGTRLTVV.

This clone was counted only a few times. This chain connects TRBV11-2 to TRBJ2-7; TRBD1 agrees at 9 bases. Losses at the gene ends were 5 bases for V and 6 bases for J; bases not matched to a gene: 2. The CDR3 has 12 residues. The germline CDR1 and CDR2 sequences are SGHAT and FQNNGV. The DNA of the CDR3 is TGTGCCAGCAGCAAGGACAGGGGCGAGCAGTACTTC. Protein product: CASSKDRGEQYF.

This clone showed up just once. In nucleotides, the CDR3 is TGTGCCAGCAGCTTGGCTTCGGGTCCTTACAATGAGCAGTTCTTC. Translated, it gives CASSLASGPYNEQFF. This chain links TRBV5-6 with TRBJ2-1; unclear D gene. CDR1 is SGHDT, CDR2 YYEEEE, per germline. The CDR3 loop spans 15 amino acids. The ends were cut back, 0 bases at V and 4 bases at J, with 11 bases in the middle.

The genes are TRBV6-1 and TRBJ2-7; perhaps TRBD1 as D (6 bases). Between the trimmed V and J ends, which lost 6 bases and 0 bases, there was a span of 9 bases. The CDR3 consists of 13 residues. Looked up from germline, CDR1 is MNHNS and CDR2 is SASEGT. This CDR3 reads CASRPGHSYEQYF. The CDR3 DNA is TGTGCCAGCAGGCCGGGACACTCCTACGAGCAGTACTTC.

Only one count was recorded for this clone. The V call is TRBV7-2, the J call TRBJ2-2; 14 bases match TRBD2. Germline values: CDR1 SGHTA, CDR2 FQGNSA. The trim removed 0 bases at V and 7 bases at J, leaving 10 bases unmatched. The CDR3 is 19 amino acids. CDR3 region: CASSLAGGTSGSWGGELFF. CDR3 sequence (DNA): TGTGCCAGCAGCTTAGCCGGGGGGACTAGCGGGAGTTGGGGCGGGGAGCTGTTTTTT.

The chain employs TRBV5-1 and TRBJ2-1; 8 bases align to TRBD1. This CDR3 is 17 amino acids long. The V segment lost 2 bases and the J segment 4 bases; nucleotides outside the gene matches: 11. The germline V gene has CDR1 SGHRS and CDR2 YFSETQ. For the CDR3, the DNA is TGCGCCAGCAGCTTTACGACAGGGGCTGGGGTTTACAATGAGCAGTTCTTC. Protein: CASSFTTGAGVYNEQFF.